This record looks at one T cell receptor beta chain sequence and its context. Its cognate antigen is unknown. The data derive from a study of graft-versus-host responses after intestinal transplantation. Sequencing used immunoSEQ multiplex PCR; TCRdb keeps in-frame clones, though not all of them. The sample has about 100,000 clones; 90% to 95% are singletons. Germline CDR1 reads MNHNY; CDR2 reads SVGAGI (reference sequence). Trimming pared 1 base from V and 2 bases from J, leaving 8 bases between. This CDR3 has 14 residues. Whole-study results and caveats: With peak circulating GvH clone levels came an association with early post-transplant HvG declines. GvH clones turned up in recipient marrow; some had shown up first in ileum or blood.

Source: unstimulated CD4+ T cells sorted from spleen or lymph node cells, taken before transplant. The chain combines TRBV6-6 with TRBJ2-5; maybe TRBD2 (6 bases). This clonotype was sampled from a human donor who was the organ donor for an intestinal transplant. Written as DNA, the CDR3 is TGTGCCAGCAGTTACTTCGGGGGACAAGAGACCCAGTACTTC. This gives the protein CASSYFGGQETQYF.